The 9 T cell receptor beta chains below were found in one sample sequenced in a study of T cells in Graves' hyperthyroidism and ophthalmopathy. Amplification of TCR beta CDR3 regions used RNA as the template. The primer set for the first-round RT-PCR of the TCR CDR3 was HTBI. TCRdb re-analysed the multiplex PCR reads in MiXCR, keeping a single row per CDR3 protein. The sample gives 370,000 or so distinct CDR3 sequences, 13% of which show up once; less than 25% is in the top ten. The sample taken for sequencing was blood. All receptors derive from a man aged 25-45 years with Graves' hyperthyroidism that later progressed to Graves' ophthalmopathy.

V gene TRBV19 combines with J gene TRBJ2-2, with 9 bases aligning to TRBD1. The V segment lost 6 bases and the J segment 4 bases; nucleotides outside the gene matches: 6. Per the germline V gene, CDR1 is LNHDA and CDR2 is SQIVND (reference sequence). This CDR3 is 15 amino acids long. CDR3 nucleotide sequence: TGTGCCAGTAGGAACGGACAGGGGCCCACCGGGGAGCTGTTTTTT. It codes for CASRNGQGPTGELFF. The entire variable domain, with the rest obtained from reference TRBV19 and TRBJ2-2, is as follows: DGGITQSPKYLFRKEGQNVTLSCEQNLNHDAMYWYRQDPGQGLRLIYYSQIVNDFQKGDIAEGYSVSREKKESFPLTVTSAQKNPTAFYLCASRNGQGPTGELFFGEGSRLTVL.

This clonotype came up a few times. The chain has TRBV7-3 and TRBJ1-6; D remains ambiguous. Germline CDR1 SGHTA, CDR2 FQGTGA. The ends were cut back, 0 bases at V and 8 bases at J, with 11 bases in the middle. This CDR3 is built from 15 residues. CDR3 nucleotides: TGTGCCAGCAGCTTAACGGCAGATCCAGATTCACCCCTCCACTTT. Residues: CASSLTADPDSPLHF.

This clonotype appeared a few times. V usage is TRBV9 and J usage is TRBJ2-3; 11 bases match TRBD2. The CDR3 has 16 amino acids. The ends lost 4 bases at V and 0 bases at J; junction bases unmatched: 4. Germline CDR1 reads SGDLS; CDR2 reads YYNGEE. The chain's CDR3 is CASSKLAGDSTDTQYF. CDR3 sequence (DNA): TGTGCCAGCAGCAAACTAGCGGGGGATAGCACAGATACGCAGTATTTT.

V and J are TRBV9 and TRBJ2-5, with 10 bases lining up with TRBD2. After removal of 4 bases from V and 2 bases from J, the junction contained 11 bases not matched to a gene. The length of the CDR3 is 17 residues. The V gene's germline CDR1 is SGDLS and CDR2 YYNGEE. The CDR3 bases are TGTGCCAGCAGCTTAAGAGGTAGCGGGGGGTCTCAAGAGACCCAGTACTTC. Its translation is CASSLRGSGGSQETQYF.

This clonotype was picked up a small number of times. This chain connects TRBV28 to TRBJ1-2; no clear D gene. There are 13 residues in the CDR3. Germline V CDR1 and CDR2: MDHEN, SYDVKM. The V and J ends lost 2 bases and 7 bases respectively, with 11 bases between them. This chain's CDR3 is CASSLMASRGYTF. In nucleotides, the CDR3 is TGTGCCAGCAGTTTAATGGCATCTCGTGGCTACACCTTC.

This clonotype was recorded at least ten times. The chain combines TRBV27 with TRBJ1-2, with a weak D call TRBD1 (5 bases). The V end was cut by 5 bases, the J end by 2 bases, with 9 bases between. CDR1 and CDR2 (germline): MNHEY, SMNVEV (reference sequence). The CDR3 length is 13 residues. The CDR3 DNA reads TGTGCCAGCAGTCGGACACCGAACTATGGCTACACCTTC. Translating it yields CASSRTPNYGYTF.

This rearrangement joins TRBV20-1 to TRBJ2-5, with TRBD2 matching 8 bases. From germline, CDR1 is DFQATT and CDR2 SNEGSKA (reference sequence). V dropped 0 bases and J dropped 6; count of bases not matched to a gene: 6. The CDR3 is 14 amino acids. CDR3 amino acids: CSAREWTSLKTQYF. CDR3 bases: TGCAGTGCTAGAGAGTGGACTAGCTTGAAGACCCAGTACTTC.

The V call is TRBV4-1, the J call TRBJ1-4; D not certain. There are 13 residues in the CDR3. V lost 2 bases and J 5 bases, leaving 6 bases between the germline ends. Germline loops: CDR1 MGHRA, CDR2 YSYEKL. The DNA for the CDR3 is TGCGCCAGCAGCCAATCCCCAAATGAAAAACTGTTTTTT. Translation gives CASSQSPNEKLFF.

The chain joins TRBV6-1 to TRBJ1-1; the match to TRBD1 covers 9 bases. CDR1 and CDR2 from the germline V gene are MNHNS and SASEGT. V shed 5 bases, J shed 6 bases, and the junction held 10 bases outside the gene matches. CDR3 length equals 15 residues. CDR3 sequence: CASSRGQGPPPEAFF. CDR3 nucleotide sequence: TGTGCCAGCAGTCGAGGACAGGGGCCGCCGCCTGAAGCTTTCTTT.